Sequencing of this TCR beta chain was carried out in a study of shared clonotypes between healthy human individuals. The assay was carried out at the deep level. The method was immunoSEQ multiplex PCR; TCRdb's version includes in-frame clones alone and lacks a portion of them. Of 600,000 to 700,000 clones in the sample, around three quarters were seen once. Details on this clone: Its specificity is unknown. The same CDR3 can be traced to other DNA sequences in this sample.

V lost 6 bases, J lost 4 bases, and 8 bases lay in between. The CDR3 extends over 11 amino acids. CDR1 is DFQATT, CDR2 SNEGSKA, per germline (reference sequence). There were no recent acute infections or vaccinations among the donors, who were healthy HIV-negative adults. Subsets obtained from CD4+ cells comprised CD45RA+ naive and CD45RA-negative memory cells. Study-wide points: Investigators collected only blood, and repertoires in tissues likely differ.

The receptor comes from a woman aged 25-40 years in good health. The chain links TRBV20-1 to TRBJ2-3; D gene unclear. Material: memory CD4+ T cells sorted from blood. The subset denotes: CD45RA-negative fraction. The CDR3 reads CSASRPDTQYF. In nucleotides, the CDR3 is TGCAGTGCCTCAAGGCCAGATACGCAGTATTTT.